This T cell receptor beta chain was captured by sequencing in a study of human T cells and chemical hapten exposure. Study as a whole: A 2 cm by 2 cm inner upper arm patch received 2% DPC for sensitization.

Noted time point: patch test 2, 6 weeks after DPC sensitization. The treatment denotes: therapeutic diphenylcyclopropenone sensitization with weekly scalp DPC. This clonotype was recorded many times. The library gave individual cDNA molecules unique molecular identifiers. TCRdb reanalysed the RACE reads using MiXCR and keeps one entry per CDR3 protein. The sample consists of 89,000 or so distinct CDR3 sequences, 6% to 8.5% of them appearing once. The CDR3 sequence is 13 residues long. The ends were cut back, 4 bases at V and 11 bases at J, with 17 bases in the middle. The receptor was isolated from a woman younger than 45 with alopecia areata. Some clones in this sample may be carry-over from other donors' samples. Sequences were derived from whole blood, sampled in connection with sensitization to the hapten diphenylcyclopropenone (DPC). The rearrangement uses TRBV12-3 or TRBV12-4 and TRBJ1-2, with D perhaps TRBD1 (6 bases). The CDR3 nucleotides read TGTGCCAGCAGTTCATCTAACACAGGGAAGTACACCTTC. This encodes CASSSSNTGKYTF.